The 6 T cell receptor beta chains presented below share a single source sample, sequenced in a study of identical twins. MiXCR was run by TCRdb on the 5' RACE reads, yielding one entry per CDR3 protein. The table records around 530,000 distinct CDR3 sequences, approximately 16% of them present only once. This sample was shared with a second study, whose subject was yellow fever vaccine responses in identical twins.

Sequences were obtained from CD4+ T cells sorted from blood. These receptors were taken from a woman aged 18-29 years in good health.

This CDR3 is CASRSDVNQPQHF. CDR3 DNA sequence: TGTGCCAGCCGTTCGGATGTCAATCAGCCCCAGCATTTT. This rearrangement joins TRBV28 to TRBJ1-5; no firm D call. The CDR3 is 13 amino acids. CDR1 and CDR2 from the germline V gene are MDHEN and SYDVKM. V was trimmed by 8 bases and J by 3 bases, leaving 11 bases between them. Supplemented by reference TRBV28 and TRBJ1-5, the full variable domain reads DVKVTQSSRYLVKRTGEKVFLECVQDMDHENMFWYRQDPGLGLRLIYFSYDVKMKEKGDIPEGYSVSREKKERFSLILESASTNQTSMYLCASRSDVNQPQHFGDGTRLSIL.

This clonotype was detected a few times. V usage is TRBV20-1 and J usage is TRBJ2-6; either TRBD1 or TRBD2 may supply D (6 bases each). The CDR3 consists of 16 residues. V was pared by 1 base and J by 1 base, with 11 bases between. CDR1 and CDR2 from the germline V gene are DFQATT and SNEGSKA (reference sequence). The CDR3 spells CSARVGGASGANVLTF. DNA of the CDR3: TGCAGTGCTAGAGTGGGGGGCGCTTCTGGGGCCAACGTCCTGACTTTC.

There are a few counts of this clonotype. The chain links TRBV11-2 to TRBJ2-2; 9 positions agree with TRBD1. Trimming took 3 bases from V and 13 from J; bases not matched to a gene: 3. The CDR3 is 12 residues long. Per the germline V gene, CDR1 is SGHAT and CDR2 is FQNNGV. CDR3: CASSLDRGGLFF. CDR3 coding DNA: TGTGCCAGCAGCTTGGACAGGGGTGGGCTGTTTTTT.

The table lists this clonotype with a few counts. The chain uses TRBV6-5 and TRBJ2-1; perhaps TRBD2 as D (6 bases). Trimming took off 4 bases at V and 7 bases at J, with 20 bases between the two ends. The germline gives CDR1 MNHEY, CDR2 SVGAGI. The CDR3 runs 16 residues. The CDR3 DNA is TGTGCCAGCAGTTCTCAACTAGCCTTCAATGTGAATGAGCAGTTCTTC. Amino acid sequence: CASSSQLAFNVNEQFF.

The table lists this clonotype with a few counts. The chain couples TRBV5-1 to TRBJ2-1; D not certain. The CDR3 is made up of 14 amino acids. V lost 4 bases and J lost 5, with 13 bases in between. CDR1 is SGHRS and CDR2 is YFSETQ in the germline V gene. For the CDR3, the DNA is TGCGCCAGCAGCCCGGAAACCACAAACAATGAGCAGTTCTTC. Residues: CASSPETTNNEQFF.

This clonotype was counted a few times. The V and J genes are TRBV5-6 and TRBJ2-7; 9 bases are shared with TRBD1. Trimming removed 4 bases from V and 6 bases from J; junction bases left unmatched: 8. The CDR3 is 14 residues long. Germline V gene data show CDR1 as SGHDT and CDR2 as YYEEEE. The CDR3 reads CASSLEGTGSEQYV. CDR3 sequence (DNA): TGTGCCAGCAGCCTGGAAGGGACAGGGAGCGAGCAGTACGTC.